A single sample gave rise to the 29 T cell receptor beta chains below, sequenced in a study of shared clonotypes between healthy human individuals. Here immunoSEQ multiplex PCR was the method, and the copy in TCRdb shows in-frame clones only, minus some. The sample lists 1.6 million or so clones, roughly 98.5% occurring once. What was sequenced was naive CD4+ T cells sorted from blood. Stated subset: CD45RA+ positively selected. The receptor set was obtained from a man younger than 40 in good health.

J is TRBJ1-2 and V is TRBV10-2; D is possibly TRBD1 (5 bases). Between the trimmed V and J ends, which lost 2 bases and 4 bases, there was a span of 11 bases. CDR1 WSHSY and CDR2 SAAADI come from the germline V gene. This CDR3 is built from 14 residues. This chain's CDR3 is CASSETGGTYGYTF. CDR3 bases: TGCGCCAGCAGTGAGACAGGTGGAACCTATGGCTACACCTTC.

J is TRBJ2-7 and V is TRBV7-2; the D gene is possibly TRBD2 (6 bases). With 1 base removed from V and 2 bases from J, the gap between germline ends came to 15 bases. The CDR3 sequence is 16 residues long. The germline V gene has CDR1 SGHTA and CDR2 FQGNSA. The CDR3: CASSLVPGVGTYEQYF. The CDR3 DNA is TGTGCCAGCAGCTTAGTTCCGGGAGTAGGAACCTACGAGCAGTACTTC. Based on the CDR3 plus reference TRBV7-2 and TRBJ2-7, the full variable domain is GAGVSQSPSNKVTEKGKDVELRCDPISGHTALYWYRQSLGQGLEFLIYFQGNSAPDKSGLPSDRFSAERTGGSVSTLTIQRTQQEDSAVYLCASSLVPGVGTYEQYFGPGTRLTVT.

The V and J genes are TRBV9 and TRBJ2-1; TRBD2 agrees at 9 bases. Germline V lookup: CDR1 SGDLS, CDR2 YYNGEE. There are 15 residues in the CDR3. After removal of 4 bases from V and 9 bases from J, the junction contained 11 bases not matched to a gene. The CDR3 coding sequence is TGTGCCAGCAGCCCTCTGGCGGGGGGGGTGGTTGAGCAGTTCTTC. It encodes CASSPLAGGVVEQFF.

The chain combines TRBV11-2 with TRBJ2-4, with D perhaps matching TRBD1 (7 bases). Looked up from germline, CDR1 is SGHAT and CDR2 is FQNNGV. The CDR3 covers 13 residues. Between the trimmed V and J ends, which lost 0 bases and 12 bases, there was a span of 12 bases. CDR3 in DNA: TGTGCCAGCAGCTTAGATTGGCGGGACAGTCAGTACTTC. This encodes CASSLDWRDSQYF.

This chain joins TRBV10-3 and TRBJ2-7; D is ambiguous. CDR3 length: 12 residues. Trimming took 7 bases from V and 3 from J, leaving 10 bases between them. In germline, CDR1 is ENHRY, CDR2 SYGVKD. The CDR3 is CAIMAVGYEQYF. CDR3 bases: TGTGCCATCATGGCGGTGGGCTACGAGCAGTACTTC.

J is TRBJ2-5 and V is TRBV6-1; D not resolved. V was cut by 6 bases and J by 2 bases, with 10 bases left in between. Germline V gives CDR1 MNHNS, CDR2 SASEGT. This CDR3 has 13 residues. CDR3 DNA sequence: TGTGCCAGCAGAGTTCACAGACAAGAGACCCAGTACTTC. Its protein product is CASRVHRQETQYF.

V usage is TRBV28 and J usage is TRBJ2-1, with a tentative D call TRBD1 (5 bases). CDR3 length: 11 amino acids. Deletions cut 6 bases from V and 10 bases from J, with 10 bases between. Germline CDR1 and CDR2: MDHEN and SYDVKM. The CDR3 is CASSYAGEQFF. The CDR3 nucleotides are TGTGCCAGCAGCTACGCAGGGGAGCAGTTCTTC.

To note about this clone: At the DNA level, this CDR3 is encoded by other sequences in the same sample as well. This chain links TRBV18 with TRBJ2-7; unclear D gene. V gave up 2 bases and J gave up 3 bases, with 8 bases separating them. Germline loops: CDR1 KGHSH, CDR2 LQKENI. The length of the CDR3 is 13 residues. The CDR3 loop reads CASSPTSSYEQYF. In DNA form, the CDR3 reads TGTGCCAGCTCACCAACTTCGAGCTACGAGCAGTACTTC.

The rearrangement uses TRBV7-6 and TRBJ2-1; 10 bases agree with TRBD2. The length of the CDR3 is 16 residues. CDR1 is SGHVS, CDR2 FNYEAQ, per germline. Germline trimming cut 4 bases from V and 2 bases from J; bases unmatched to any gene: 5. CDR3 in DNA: TGTGCCAGCAGCTCCGCTAGCGGGAGTCCCTACAATGAGCAGTTCTTC. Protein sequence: CASSSASGSPYNEQFF.

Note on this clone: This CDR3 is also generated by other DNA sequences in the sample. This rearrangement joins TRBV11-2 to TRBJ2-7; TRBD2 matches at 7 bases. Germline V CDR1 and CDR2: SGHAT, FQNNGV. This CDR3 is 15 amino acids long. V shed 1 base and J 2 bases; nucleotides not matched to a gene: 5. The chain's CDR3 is CASSLGGAGAYEQYF. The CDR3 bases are TGTGCCAGCAGCTTAGGGGGCGCGGGAGCCTACGAGCAGTACTTC.

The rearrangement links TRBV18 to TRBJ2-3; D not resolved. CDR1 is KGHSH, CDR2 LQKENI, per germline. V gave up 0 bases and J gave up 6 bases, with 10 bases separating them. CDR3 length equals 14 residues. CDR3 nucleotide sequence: TGTGCCAGCTCACCACCGTCTAAGATTGATACGCAGTATTTT. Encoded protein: CASSPPSKIDTQYF.

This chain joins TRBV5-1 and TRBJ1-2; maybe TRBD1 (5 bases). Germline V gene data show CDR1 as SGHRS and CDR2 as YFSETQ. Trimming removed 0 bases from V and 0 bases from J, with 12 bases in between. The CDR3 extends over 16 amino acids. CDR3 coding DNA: TGCGCCAGCAGCTTGGCTGGGGGGAAAGCTAACTATGGCTACACCTTC. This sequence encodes CASSLAGGKANYGYTF.

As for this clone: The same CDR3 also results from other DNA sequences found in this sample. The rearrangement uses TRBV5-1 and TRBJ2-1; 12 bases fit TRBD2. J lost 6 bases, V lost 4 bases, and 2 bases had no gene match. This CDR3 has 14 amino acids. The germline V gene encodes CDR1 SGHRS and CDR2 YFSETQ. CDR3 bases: TGCGCCAGCAGCCCGGGACTAGCGGGCAATGAGCAGTTCTTC. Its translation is CASSPGLAGNEQFF.

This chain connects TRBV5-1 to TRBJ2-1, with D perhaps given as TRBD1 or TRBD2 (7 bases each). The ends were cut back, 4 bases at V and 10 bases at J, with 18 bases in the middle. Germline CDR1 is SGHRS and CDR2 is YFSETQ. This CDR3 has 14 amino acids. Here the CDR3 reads CASSIRQGAGEQFF. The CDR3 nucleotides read TGCGCCAGCAGCATCCGACAGGGAGCGGGAGAGCAGTTCTTC.

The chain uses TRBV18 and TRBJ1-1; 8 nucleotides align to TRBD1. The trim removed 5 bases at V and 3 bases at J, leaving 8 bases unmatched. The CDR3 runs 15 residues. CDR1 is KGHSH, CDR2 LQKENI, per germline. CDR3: CASSKDRGPDTEAFF. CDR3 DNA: TGTGCCAGCTCAAAAGACAGGGGTCCGGACACTGAAGCTTTCTTT.

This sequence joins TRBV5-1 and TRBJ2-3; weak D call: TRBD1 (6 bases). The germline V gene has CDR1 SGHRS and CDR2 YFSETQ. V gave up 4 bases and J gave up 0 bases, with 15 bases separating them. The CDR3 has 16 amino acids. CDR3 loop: CASSLKGQPSTDTQYF. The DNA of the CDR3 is TGCGCCAGCAGCCTCAAAGGACAGCCTAGCACAGATACGCAGTATTTT.

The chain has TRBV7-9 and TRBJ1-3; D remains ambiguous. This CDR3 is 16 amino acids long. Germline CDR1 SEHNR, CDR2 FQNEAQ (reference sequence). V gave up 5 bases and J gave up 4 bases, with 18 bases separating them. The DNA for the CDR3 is TGTGCCAGCAGCACAACCGGGAGTCTGGGGGGAAACACCATATATTTT. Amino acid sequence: CASSTTGSLGGNTIYF.

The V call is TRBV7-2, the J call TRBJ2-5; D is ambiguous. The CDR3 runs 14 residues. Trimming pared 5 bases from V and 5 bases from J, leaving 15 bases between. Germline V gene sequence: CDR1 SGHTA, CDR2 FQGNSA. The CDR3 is CASSPRVVAETQYF. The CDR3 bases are TGTGCCAGCAGCCCCCGAGTAGTGGCGGAGACCCAGTACTTC.

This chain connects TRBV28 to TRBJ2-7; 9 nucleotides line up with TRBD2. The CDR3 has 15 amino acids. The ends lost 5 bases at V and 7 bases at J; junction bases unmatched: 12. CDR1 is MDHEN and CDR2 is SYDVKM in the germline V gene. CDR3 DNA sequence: TGTGCCAGCAGTGGGACCGGGACTAGCTCATTTGAGCAGTACTTC. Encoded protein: CASSGTGTSSFEQYF.

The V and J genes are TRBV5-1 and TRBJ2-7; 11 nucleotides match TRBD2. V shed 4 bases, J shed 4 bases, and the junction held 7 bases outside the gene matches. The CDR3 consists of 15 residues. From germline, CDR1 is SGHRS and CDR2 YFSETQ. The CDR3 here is CASSPQTSGSYEQYF. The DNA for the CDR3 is TGCGCCAGCAGCCCCCAAACTAGCGGGAGTTACGAGCAGTACTTC.

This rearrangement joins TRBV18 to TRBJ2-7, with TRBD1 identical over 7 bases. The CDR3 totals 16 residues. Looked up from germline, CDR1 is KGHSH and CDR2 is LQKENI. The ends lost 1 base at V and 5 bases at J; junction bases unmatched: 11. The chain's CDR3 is CASSPLRSQGDHEQYF. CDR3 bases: TGTGCCAGCTCACCACTTCGGAGCCAGGGGGACCACGAGCAGTACTTC.

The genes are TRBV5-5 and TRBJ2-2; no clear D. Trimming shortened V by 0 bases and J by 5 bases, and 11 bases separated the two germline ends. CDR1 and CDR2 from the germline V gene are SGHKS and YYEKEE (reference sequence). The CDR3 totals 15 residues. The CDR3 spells CASSLEGLGTGELFF. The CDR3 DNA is TGTGCCAGCAGCTTGGAGGGCCTGGGGACCGGGGAGCTGTTTTTT. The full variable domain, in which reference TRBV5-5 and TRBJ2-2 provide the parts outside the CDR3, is DAGVTQSPTHLIKTRGQQVTLRCSPISGHKSVSWYQQVLGQGPQFIFQYYEKEERGRGNFPDRFSARQFPNYSSELNVNALLLGDSALYLCASSLEGLGTGELFFGEGSRLTVL.

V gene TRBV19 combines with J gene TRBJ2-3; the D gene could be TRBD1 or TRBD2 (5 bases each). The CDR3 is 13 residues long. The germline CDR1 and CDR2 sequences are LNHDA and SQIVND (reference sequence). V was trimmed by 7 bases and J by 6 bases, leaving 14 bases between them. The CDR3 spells CASTVAEGDTQYF. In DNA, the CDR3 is TGTGCCAGTACCGTGGCCGAGGGGGATACGCAGTATTTT.

CDR3 in amino acids: CASSPAGGLRNIQYF. The CDR3 DNA reads TGTGCCAGCTCACCGGCAGGGGGGCTTAGGAACATTCAGTACTTC. The V gene is TRBV18, the J gene TRBJ2-4, with D possibly being TRBD1 (7 bases). Trimming took off 3 bases at V and 7 bases at J, with 16 bases between the two ends. CDR1 is KGHSH and CDR2 is LQKENI in the germline V gene. The CDR3 is made up of 15 amino acids.

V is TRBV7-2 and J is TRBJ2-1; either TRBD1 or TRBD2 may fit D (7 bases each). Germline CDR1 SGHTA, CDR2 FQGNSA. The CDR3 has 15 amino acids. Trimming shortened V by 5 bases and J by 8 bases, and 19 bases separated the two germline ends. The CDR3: CASSQDRVRGDEQFF. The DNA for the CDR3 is TGTGCCAGCAGCCAAGACAGGGTACGGGGGGATGAGCAGTTCTTC.

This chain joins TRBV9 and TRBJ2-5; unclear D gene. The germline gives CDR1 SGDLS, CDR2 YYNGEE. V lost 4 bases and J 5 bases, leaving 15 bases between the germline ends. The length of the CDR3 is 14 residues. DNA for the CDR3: TGTGCCAGCAGCCCTTCTTCTCTTTCGGAGACCCAGTACTTC. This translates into CASSPSSLSETQYF.

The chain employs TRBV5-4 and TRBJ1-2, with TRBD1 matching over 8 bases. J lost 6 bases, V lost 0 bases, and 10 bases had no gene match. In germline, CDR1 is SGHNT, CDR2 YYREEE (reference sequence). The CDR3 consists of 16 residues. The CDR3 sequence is CASSLALGQGRHGYTF. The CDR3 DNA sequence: TGTGCCAGCAGCTTGGCCCTAGGACAGGGCCGTCATGGCTACACCTTC.

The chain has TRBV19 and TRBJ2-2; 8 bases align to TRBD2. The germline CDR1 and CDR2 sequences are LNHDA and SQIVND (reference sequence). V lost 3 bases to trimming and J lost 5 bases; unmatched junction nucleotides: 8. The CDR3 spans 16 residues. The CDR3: CASSILGAGATGELFF. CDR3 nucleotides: TGTGCCAGTAGTATTTTAGGAGCGGGGGCTACCGGGGAGCTGTTTTTT.

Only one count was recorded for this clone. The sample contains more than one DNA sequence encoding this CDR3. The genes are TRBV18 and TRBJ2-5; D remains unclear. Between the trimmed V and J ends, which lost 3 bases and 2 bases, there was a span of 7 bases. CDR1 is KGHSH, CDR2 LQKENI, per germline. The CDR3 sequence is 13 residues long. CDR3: CASSPPVQETQYF. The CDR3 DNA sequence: TGTGCCAGCTCACCCCCGGTTCAAGAGACCCAGTACTTC.